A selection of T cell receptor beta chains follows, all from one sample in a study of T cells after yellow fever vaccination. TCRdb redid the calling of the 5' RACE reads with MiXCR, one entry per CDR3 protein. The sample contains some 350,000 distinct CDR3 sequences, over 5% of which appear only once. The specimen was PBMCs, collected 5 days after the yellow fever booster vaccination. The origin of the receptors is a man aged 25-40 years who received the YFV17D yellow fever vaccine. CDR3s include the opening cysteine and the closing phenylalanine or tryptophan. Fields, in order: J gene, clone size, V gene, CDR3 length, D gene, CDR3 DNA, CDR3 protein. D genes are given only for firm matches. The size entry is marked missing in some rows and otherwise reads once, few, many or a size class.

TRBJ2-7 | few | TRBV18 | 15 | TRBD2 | TGTGCCAGCTCAGTTACTAGCGGGAGTGATTACGAGCAGTACTTC | CASSVTSGSDYEQYF
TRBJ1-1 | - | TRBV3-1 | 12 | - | TGTGCCAGCAGCCAAGGACTCTCTGAAGCTTTCTTT | CASSQGLSEAFF
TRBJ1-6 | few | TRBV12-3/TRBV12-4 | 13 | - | TGTGCCAGCAGTTCCCACGGAGGATCACCCCTCCACTTT | CASSSHGGSPLHF
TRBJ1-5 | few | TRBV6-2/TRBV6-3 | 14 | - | TGTGCCAGCGGAGGAGGGGCAGGCAATCAGCCCCAGCATTTT | CASGGGAGNQPQHF
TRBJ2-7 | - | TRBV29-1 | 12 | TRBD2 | TGCAGCGCGGGGGGTGGCCTATACGAGCAGTACTTC | CSAGGGLYEQYF
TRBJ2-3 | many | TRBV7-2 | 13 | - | TGTGCCAGCAGCTGGACTAATAGGGATACGCAGTATTTT | CASSWTNRDTQYF
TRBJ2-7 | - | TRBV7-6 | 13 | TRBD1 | TGTGCCAGCACCGGGACAGATTCCTACGAGCAGTACTTC | CASTGTDSYEQYF
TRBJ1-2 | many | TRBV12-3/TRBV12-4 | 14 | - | TGTGCCAGCAGTTTACAGGGTTTGTCCTATGGCTACACCTTC | CASSLQGLSYGYTF
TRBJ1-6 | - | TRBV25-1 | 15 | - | TGTGCCAGCAGTCGAGCTGGGCAGGGGAATTCACCCCTCCACTTT | CASSRAGQGNSPLHF
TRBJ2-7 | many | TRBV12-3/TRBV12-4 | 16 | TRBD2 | TGTGCCAGCAGTCCCCGACTAGCGGGGGGCGACTACGAGCAGTACTTC | CASSPRLAGGDYEQYF
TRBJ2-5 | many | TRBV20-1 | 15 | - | TGCAGTGCTAGCCCTTTAACAGGGGAGGGGGAGACCCAGTACTTC | CSASPLTGEGETQYF
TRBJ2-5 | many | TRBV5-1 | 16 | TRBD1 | TGCGCCAGCAGCTTGACAGGGGGCAGCGGACAAGAGACCCAGTACTTC | CASSLTGGSGQETQYF
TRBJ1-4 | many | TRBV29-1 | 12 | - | TGCAGCGCCGAAACAGGGTTGAGAAAACTGTTTTTT | CSAETGLRKLFF
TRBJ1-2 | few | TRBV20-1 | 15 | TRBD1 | TGCAGTGCTAGAGATTTGGGGACAGTGAACTATGGCTACACCTTC | CSARDLGTVNYGYTF
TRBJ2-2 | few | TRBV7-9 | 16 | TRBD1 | TGTGCCAGCAGCTTCCGGGACAGGGGTTTCGCCGGGGAGCTGTTTTTT | CASSFRDRGFAGELFF
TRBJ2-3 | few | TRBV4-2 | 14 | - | TGTGCCAGCAGCCAAGAAGGGCCCACAGATACGCAGTATTTT | CASSQEGPTDTQYF
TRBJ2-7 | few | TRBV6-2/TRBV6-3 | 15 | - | TGTGCCAGCAAGGGGAGGACAGAAGGACCCTACGAGCAGTACTTC | CASKGRTEGPYEQYF
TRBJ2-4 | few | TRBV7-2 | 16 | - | TGTGCCAGCAGCTTAGCCACGGTCTTAGCCAAAAACATTCAGTACTTC | CASSLATVLAKNIQYF
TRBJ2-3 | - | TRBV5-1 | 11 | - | TGCGCCAGCAGGGACTTCGATACGCAGTATTTT | CASRDFDTQYF
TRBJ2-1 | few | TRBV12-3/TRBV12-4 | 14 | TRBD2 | TGTGCCAGCAGACAAAGCGGGAGGGCCTATGAGCAGTTCTTC | CASRQSGRAYEQFF
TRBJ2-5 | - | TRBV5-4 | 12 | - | TGTGCCAGCAGCCCCCGGGACTCCCTCCCTCGCTTC | CASSPRDSLPRF